The sequence of this TCR beta chain was determined in a study of blood T cell repertoires in COVID-19. As for the study in general: COVID-19 samples collected from the United States, Italy and Spain covered acute and convalescent phases. T cells, B-cell-depleted T cells, or PBMCs supplied cDNA or gDNA.

This clone was observed a handful of times. In the original analysis: Nucleated cell counts were estimated from reference gene primer amplification. Produced via immunoSEQ multiplex PCR; TCRdb's table is partial and in-frame only. V and J calls and clone size come straight from that table; D and trimming were deduced from the DNA. The sample consists of some 110,000 clones, roughly 85% of them appearing once. In germline, CDR1 is WSHSY, CDR2 SAAADI. This CDR3 spans 13 amino acids. Trimming removed 3 bases at V and 5 bases at J, with 8 bases between. V gene TRBV10-2 combines with J gene TRBJ2-1; D is uncertain. Input material: peripheral blood. The clonotype originates from a man in his forties or fifties with acute or convalescent COVID-19. This chain's CDR3 is CASSEQTNNEQFF. The CDR3 DNA follows: TGCGCCAGCAGTGAACAGACAAACAATGAGCAGTTCTTC.